A selection of T cell receptor beta chains follows, all from one sample in a study of Ad26.COV2.S vaccination and SARS-CoV-2 variants. TCRdb keeps only in-frame clones here, not all; method: immunoSEQ multiplex PCR. This sample has around 340,000 clones, with about nine tenths found just once. Sequencing used peripheral blood, obtained in a trial of Ad26.COV2.S vaccine versus placebo. All receptors come from a person between 18 and 60 years old who received the Ad26.COV2.S COVID-19 vaccine or a placebo. Both conserved end residues are part of each CDR3. D genes are given only for firm matches. Clone size, where shown, is once, few, many, or a class for clones that have expanded.

J gene: TRBJ2-2
V gene: TRBV3-1/TRBV3-2
CDR3 length: 15
clone size: .
D gene: .
CDR3 DNA: TGTGCCAGCAGCCGCCCTTCGACTAGCACCGGGGAGCTGTTTTTT
CDR3 protein: CASSRPSTSTGELFF

J gene: TRBJ1-1
V gene: TRBV6-5
CDR3 length: 12
clone size: .
D gene: TRBD1
CDR3 DNA: TGTGCCAGCAGCAGGGGGATCACTGAAGCTTTCTTT
CDR3 protein: CASSRGITEAFF

J gene: TRBJ1-1
V gene: TRBV30
CDR3 length: 14
clone size: .
D gene: TRBD1
CDR3 DNA: TGTGCCTGGAGTGTTGGACAGGGGAAAACTGAAGCTTTCTTT
CDR3 protein: CAWSVGQGKTEAFF

J gene: TRBJ2-1
V gene: TRBV15
CDR3 length: 15
clone size: .
D gene: TRBD2
CDR3 DNA: TGTGCCACCAGCGGGGGGACTAGCGGGAGAAGTGAGCAGTTCTTC
CDR3 protein: CATSGGTSGRSEQFF

J gene: TRBJ2-7
V gene: TRBV5-8
CDR3 length: 15
clone size: .
D gene: .
CDR3 DNA: TGTGCCAGCAGCTTACAAGGTTGGGCCATCTACGAGCAGTACTTC
CDR3 protein: CASSLQGWAIYEQYF

J gene: TRBJ1-1
V gene: TRBV7-8
CDR3 length: 17
clone size: .
D gene: .
CDR3 DNA: TGTGCCAGCAGCTTAGTGGTGCTGCAGACGGTGAACACTGAAGCTTTCTTT
CDR3 protein: CASSLVVLQTVNTEAFF

J gene: TRBJ2-1
V gene: TRBV9
CDR3 length: 15
clone size: .
D gene: .
CDR3 DNA: TGTGCCAGCAGCGTAGGACAAGCAACGTACAATGAGCAGTTCTTC
CDR3 protein: CASSVGQATYNEQFF

J gene: TRBJ2-6
V gene: TRBV19
CDR3 length: 15
clone size: few
D gene: .
CDR3 DNA: TGTGCCAGTAGGATTTCGTTATTTGGGGCCAACGTCCTGACTTTC
CDR3 protein: CASRISLFGANVLTF

J gene: TRBJ2-7
V gene: TRBV19
CDR3 length: 15
clone size: .
D gene: .
CDR3 DNA: TGTGCCAGTACTCCTTCCGGGGGACCTACCTACGAGCAGTACTTC
CDR3 protein: CASTPSGGPTYEQYF

J gene: TRBJ2-5
V gene: TRBV11-2
CDR3 length: 14
clone size: .
D gene: TRBD2
CDR3 DNA: TGTGCCAGCAGCCAAGGACTAGTAAAGGAGACCCAGTACTTC
CDR3 protein: CASSQGLVKETQYF

J gene: TRBJ1-1
V gene: TRBV2
CDR3 length: 14
clone size: .
D gene: .
CDR3 DNA: TGTGCCAGCAGTGAATTTCGTGGGAACACTGAAGCTTTCTTT
CDR3 protein: CASSEFRGNTEAFF

J gene: TRBJ2-2
V gene: TRBV27
CDR3 length: 13
clone size: few
D gene: TRBD1
CDR3 DNA: TGTGCCAGCAGGACAGGGAATACCGGGGAGCTGTTTTTT
CDR3 protein: CASRTGNTGELFF

J gene: TRBJ2-2
V gene: TRBV6-5
CDR3 length: 15
clone size: .
D gene: .
CDR3 DNA: TGTGCCAGCAGTTACGGGGAGCCCAACGCCGGGGAGCTGTTTTTT
CDR3 protein: CASSYGEPNAGELFF

J gene: TRBJ2-5
V gene: TRBV6-2/TRBV6-3
CDR3 length: 12
clone size: .
D gene: .
CDR3 DNA: TGTGCCAGCAGTCCATCAGACGAGACCCAGTACTTC
CDR3 protein: CASSPSDETQYF

J gene: TRBJ2-7
V gene: TRBV13
CDR3 length: 14
clone size: .
D gene: .
CDR3 DNA: TGTGCCAGCAGCTTGGGGGACGTCTCCTACGAGCAGTACTTC
CDR3 protein: CASSLGDVSYEQYF

J gene: TRBJ1-1
V gene: TRBV13
CDR3 length: 13
clone size: few
D gene: .
CDR3 DNA: TGTGCCAGCAGCTTAGGGCCGAACACTGAAGCTTTCTTT
CDR3 protein: CASSLGPNTEAFF

J gene: TRBJ1-2
V gene: TRBV7-8
CDR3 length: 15
clone size: .
D gene: .
CDR3 DNA: TGTGCCAGCAGCTTGGGTACAGGTGGTAACTATGGCTACACCTTC
CDR3 protein: CASSLGTGGNYGYTF

J gene: TRBJ2-5
V gene: TRBV11-2
CDR3 length: 16
clone size: .
D gene: TRBD2
CDR3 DNA: TGTGCCAGCAGCGCCTCGGGGACTAGCGGGACGGAGACCCAGTACTTC
CDR3 protein: CASSASGTSGTETQYF

J gene: TRBJ1-1
V gene: TRBV9
CDR3 length: 15
clone size: .
D gene: TRBD1
CDR3 DNA: TGTGCCAGCAGCGTACGACAGGGGGGGAACACTGAAGCTTTCTTT
CDR3 protein: CASSVRQGGNTEAFF

J gene: TRBJ1-3
V gene: TRBV5-4
CDR3 length: 15
clone size: .
D gene: .
CDR3 DNA: TGTGCCAGCAGCCGCGGAGGACTGACCGGAAACACCATATATTTT
CDR3 protein: CASSRGGLTGNTIYF

J gene: TRBJ1-2
V gene: TRBV7-9
CDR3 length: 11
clone size: .
D gene: .
CDR3 DNA: TGTGCCAGCAGCTTAGATTATGGCTACACCTTC
CDR3 protein: CASSLDYGYTF

J gene: TRBJ2-5
V gene: TRBV6-5
CDR3 length: 15
clone size: .
D gene: TRBD2
CDR3 DNA: TGTGCCAGCAGTACTGGGACTAGCGGGATAGAGACCCAGTACTTC
CDR3 protein: CASSTGTSGIETQYF

J gene: TRBJ2-5
V gene: TRBV4-3
CDR3 length: 15
clone size: .
D gene: .
CDR3 DNA: TGCGCCAGCAGCCTCCAAAGGGAGACAGGCGAGACCCAGTACTTC
CDR3 protein: CASSLQRETGETQYF

J gene: TRBJ1-1
V gene: TRBV30
CDR3 length: 15
clone size: once
D gene: TRBD1
CDR3 DNA: TGTGCCTGGAGGAAGCCAGACAGGGCGAACACTGAAGCTTTCTTT
CDR3 protein: CAWRKPDRANTEAFF

J gene: TRBJ2-1
V gene: TRBV4-3
CDR3 length: 18
clone size: once
D gene: .
CDR3 DNA: TGCGCCAGCAGCCAATTCCGGGACTCAAAGAGCTCCTACAATGAGCAGTTCTTC
CDR3 protein: CASSQFRDSKSSYNEQFF

J gene: TRBJ2-3
V gene: TRBV10-3
CDR3 length: 13
clone size: .
D gene: TRBD1
CDR3 DNA: TGTGCCATCAGGGGACAGGGGGCAGATACGCAGTATTTT
CDR3 protein: CAIRGQGADTQYF

J gene: TRBJ2-2
V gene: TRBV7-3
CDR3 length: 20
clone size: .
D gene: .
CDR3 DNA: TGTGCCAGCAGCTTAATCCCGCGGACACATAGCTCTGGGGACACCGGGGAGCTGTTTTTT
CDR3 protein: CASSLIPRTHSSGDTGELFF

J gene: TRBJ1-4
V gene: TRBV5-1
CDR3 length: 13
clone size: .
D gene: .
CDR3 DNA: TGCGCCAGCAGTGGTGGAACTAATGAAAAACTGTTTTTT
CDR3 protein: CASSGGTNEKLFF

J gene: TRBJ2-3
V gene: TRBV3-1/TRBV3-2
CDR3 length: 15
clone size: .
D gene: TRBD1
CDR3 DNA: TGTGCCAGCAGCGCCGGGACAGGGGGGCCAGATACGCAGTATTTT
CDR3 protein: CASSAGTGGPDTQYF

J gene: TRBJ1-6
V gene: TRBV9
CDR3 length: 15
clone size: few
D gene: TRBD1
CDR3 DNA: TGTGCCAGCAGCGGACTGGGACAGAATAATTCACCCCTCCACTTT
CDR3 protein: CASSGLGQNNSPLHF

J gene: TRBJ1-1
V gene: TRBV4-1
CDR3 length: 18
clone size: .
D gene: .
CDR3 DNA: TGCCCCAGCAGCCGACTCAGCCCCGGTCGGGGTTCGTCCACTGAAGCTTTCTTT
CDR3 protein: CPSSRLSPGRGSSTEAFF